This TCR beta chain was captured by sequencing in a study of cytomegalovirus exposure and HLA in healthy donors. Study-level background: Out of approximately 400 genotyped donors, about 80% belonged to the Caucasian-associated ancestry cluster. Overall study findings and caveats: Analysis was performed later, and it showed HLA-associated TCR beta chains to be more clonally expanded than equally common others. Rare TCR sequences predominated, though certain public TCRs were found in many donors.

PCR employed 60 Vbeta and 13 Jbeta primers. The table came from immunoSEQ multiplex PCR; TCRdb's copy has only in-frame clones and leaves some out. This sample has under 200,000 clones; approximately 80% occur once, and the top ten carry about a tenth. Likely unrecorded immune exposures existed in these nominally healthy donors. Per the germline V gene, CDR1 is PRHDT and CDR2 is FYEKMQ (reference sequence). The CDR3 runs to 15 residues. The J segment lost 0 bases and the V segment lost 4 bases, leaving 3 bases of the junction unmatched. Turning to this clone: No antigen is known for it.

The receptor was derived from a man between 18 and 35 years old in good health and CMV-seropositive. The chain couples TRBV13 to TRBJ2-3; 8 bases are a match to TRBD2. Sequenced material: PBMCs. CDR3 loop: CASSSRTSSTDTQYF. In DNA form, the CDR3 reads TGTGCCAGCAGCTCCAGGACTAGCAGCACAGATACGCAGTATTTT. The variable domain in full, with the rest retrieved from reference TRBV13 and TRBJ2-3, is AAGVIQSPRHLIKEKRETATLKCYPIPRHDTVYWYQQGPGQDPQFLISFYEKMQSDKGSIPDRFSAQQFSDYHSELNMSSLELGDSALYFCASSSRTSSTDTQYFGPGTRLTVL.